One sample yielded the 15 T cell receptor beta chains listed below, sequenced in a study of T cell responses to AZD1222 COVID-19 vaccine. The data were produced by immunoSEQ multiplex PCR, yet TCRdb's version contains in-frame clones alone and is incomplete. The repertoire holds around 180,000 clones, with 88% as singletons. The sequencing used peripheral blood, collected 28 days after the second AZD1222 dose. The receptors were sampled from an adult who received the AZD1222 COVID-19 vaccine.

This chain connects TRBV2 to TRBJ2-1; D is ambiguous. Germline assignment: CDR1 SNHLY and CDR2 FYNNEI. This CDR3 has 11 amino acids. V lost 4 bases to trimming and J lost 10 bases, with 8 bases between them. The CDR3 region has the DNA TGTGCCAGCAGTGTTTATTTCGAGCAGTTCTTC. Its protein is CASSVYFEQFF.

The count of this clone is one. The CDR3 sequence: CASSPQKGESSYNEQFF. In DNA form, the CDR3 reads TGTGCCAGCAGCCCCCAGAAAGGCGAAAGCTCCTACAATGAGCAGTTCTTC. This rearrangement joins TRBV6-2 or TRBV6-3 to TRBJ2-1; D unresolved. CDR1 MNHEY and CDR2 SVGEGT come from the germline V gene. Trimming pared 6 bases from V and 0 bases from J, leaving 18 bases between. This CDR3 contains 17 residues.

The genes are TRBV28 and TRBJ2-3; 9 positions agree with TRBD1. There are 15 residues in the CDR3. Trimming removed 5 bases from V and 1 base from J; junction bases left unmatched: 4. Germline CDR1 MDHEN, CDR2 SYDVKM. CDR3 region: CASSLWTGGTDTQYF. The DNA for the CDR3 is TGTGCCAGCAGTCTGTGGACAGGGGGCACAGATACGCAGTATTTT. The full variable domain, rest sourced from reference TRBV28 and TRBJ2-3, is DVKVTQSSRYLVKRTGEKVFLECVQDMDHENMFWYRQDPGLGLRLIYFSYDVKMKEKGDIPEGYSVSREKKERFSLILESASTNQTSMYLCASSLWTGGTDTQYFGPGTRLTVL.

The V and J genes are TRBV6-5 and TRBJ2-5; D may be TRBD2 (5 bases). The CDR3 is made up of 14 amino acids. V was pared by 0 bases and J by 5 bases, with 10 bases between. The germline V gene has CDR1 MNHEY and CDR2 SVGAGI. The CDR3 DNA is TGTGCCAGCAGTTACTCGAGGGTGGGGGAGACCCAGTACTTC. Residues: CASSYSRVGETQYF.

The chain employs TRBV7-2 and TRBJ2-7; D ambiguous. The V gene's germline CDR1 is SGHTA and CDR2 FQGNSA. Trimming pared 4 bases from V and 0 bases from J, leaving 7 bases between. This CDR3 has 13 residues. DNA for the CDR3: TGTGCCAGCAGCTGGATCAGCTCCTACGAGCAGTACTTC. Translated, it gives CASSWISSYEQYF.

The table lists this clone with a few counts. This CDR3 reads CASATDRGHRYEQYF. Written as DNA, the CDR3 is TGTGCTAGTGCCACGGACAGGGGACATCGTTACGAGCAGTACTTC. V is TRBV12-5 and J is TRBJ2-7; the match to TRBD1 covers 9 bases. From germline, CDR1 is LGHNT and CDR2 FRNRAP. Trimming cost V 7 bases and J 4 bases; bases outside gene matches: 11. The CDR3 spans 15 residues.

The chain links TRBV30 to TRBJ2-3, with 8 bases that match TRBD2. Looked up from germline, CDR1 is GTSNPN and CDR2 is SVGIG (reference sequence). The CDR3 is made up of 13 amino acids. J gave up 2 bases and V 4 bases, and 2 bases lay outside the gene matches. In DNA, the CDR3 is TGTGCCTGGACGGGAGGGCCCACAGATACGCAGTATTTT. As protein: CAWTGGPTDTQYF.

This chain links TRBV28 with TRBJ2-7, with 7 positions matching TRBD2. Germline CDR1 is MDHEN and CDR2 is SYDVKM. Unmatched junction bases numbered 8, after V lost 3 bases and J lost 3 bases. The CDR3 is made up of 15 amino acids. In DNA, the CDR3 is TGTGCCAGCAGTTTCTCCCGCGGGAGTGTCTACGAGCAGTACTTC. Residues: CASSFSRGSVYEQYF. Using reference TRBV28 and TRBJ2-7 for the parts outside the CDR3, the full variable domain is DVKVTQSSRYLVKRTGEKVFLECVQDMDHENMFWYRQDPGLGLRLIYFSYDVKMKEKGDIPEGYSVSREKKERFSLILESASTNQTSMYLCASSFSRGSVYEQYFGPGTRLTVT.

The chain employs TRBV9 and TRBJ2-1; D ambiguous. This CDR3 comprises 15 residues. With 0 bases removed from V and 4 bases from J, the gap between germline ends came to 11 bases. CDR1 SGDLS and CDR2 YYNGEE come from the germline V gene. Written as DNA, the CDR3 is TGTGCCAGCAGCGTAGGGGCCTCTATTTACAATGAGCAGTTCTTC. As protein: CASSVGASIYNEQFF.

The CDR3 here is CASSLSEGAFSPLHF. The CDR3 DNA follows: TGTGCCAGCAGTTTATCCGAGGGGGCCTTTTCACCCCTCCACTTT. The chain couples TRBV27 to TRBJ1-6; 7 positions agree with TRBD1. The V and J ends lost 0 bases and 9 bases, in that order; junction bases with no gene match: 5. Germline CDR1 reads MNHEY; CDR2 reads SMNVEV (reference sequence). The CDR3 runs to 15 residues.

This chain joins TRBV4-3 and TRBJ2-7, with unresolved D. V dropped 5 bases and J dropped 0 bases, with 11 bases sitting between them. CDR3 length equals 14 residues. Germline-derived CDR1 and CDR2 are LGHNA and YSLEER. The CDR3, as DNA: TGCGCCAGCAGCGCAAGTTCCAGCTCCTACGAGCAGTACTTC. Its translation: CASSASSSSYEQYF.

Written as DNA, the CDR3 is TGTGCCAGCAGTCCCATTGGGGGCCCCGAGCAGTACTTC. It codes for CASSPIGGPEQYF. This chain joins TRBV27 and TRBJ2-7, with TRBD1 as a possible D gene (6 bases). The CDR3 contains 13 residues. Germline V gene data show CDR1 as MNHEY and CDR2 as SMNVEV (reference sequence). Between the trimmed V and J ends, which lost 5 bases and 6 bases, there was a span of 14 bases.

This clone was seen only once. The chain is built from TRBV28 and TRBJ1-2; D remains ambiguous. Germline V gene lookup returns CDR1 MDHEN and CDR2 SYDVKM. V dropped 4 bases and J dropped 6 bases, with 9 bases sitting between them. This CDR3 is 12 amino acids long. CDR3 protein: CASSSGVNGYTF. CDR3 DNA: TGTGCCAGCAGTTCTGGGGTCAATGGCTACACCTTC.

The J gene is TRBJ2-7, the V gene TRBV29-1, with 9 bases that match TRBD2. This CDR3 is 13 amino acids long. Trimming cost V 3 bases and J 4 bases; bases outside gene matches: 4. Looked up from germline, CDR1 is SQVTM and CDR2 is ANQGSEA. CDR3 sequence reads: CSVEISGRYEQYF. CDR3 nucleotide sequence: TGCAGCGTTGAGATCAGCGGGAGGTACGAGCAGTACTTC.

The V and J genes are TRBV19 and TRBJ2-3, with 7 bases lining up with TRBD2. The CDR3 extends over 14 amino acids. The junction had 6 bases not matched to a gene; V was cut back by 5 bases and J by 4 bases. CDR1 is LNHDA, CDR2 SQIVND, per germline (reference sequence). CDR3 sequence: CASSPRLAADTQYF. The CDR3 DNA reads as TGTGCCAGTAGTCCTCGACTAGCAGCAGATACGCAGTATTTT.